This T cell receptor beta chain was sequenced during a study of T cells after yellow fever vaccination. Study-level background: It was SMART-Seq v4 Ultra Low Input that prepared the fractions with low cell numbers.

V was shortened by 6 bases and J by 7 bases, with 10 bases between the two germline ends. The CDR3 sequence is 11 residues long. The germline gives CDR1 MNHEY, CDR2 SVGEGT. TCRdb called the 5' RACE reads again in MiXCR, with one record for every CDR3 protein. The sample records some 30,000 distinct CDR3 sequences, about 4.6% being singletons. Many counts were recorded for this clonotype. This rearrangement joins TRBV6-2 or TRBV6-3 to TRBJ2-7; D is uncertain. The TCR comes from a man younger than 40 who received the YFV17D yellow fever vaccine. The specimen comprised CD8+ T cells sorted from PBMCs, sampled 5 days after the yellow fever booster vaccination. The CDR3 sequence is CASSPWREQYF. The CDR3 DNA follows: TGTGCCAGCAGCCCCTGGCGAGAGCAGTACTTC.